The clone carrying this T cell receptor beta chain came up many times. The target antigen is unknown. This entry comes from a study of CD8+CD57+ T cells in acquired aplastic anemia. About the research overall: Mean DNA quantity obtained from sorted CD4+ and CD8+ cells was 3 to 4 ug.

The V gene lost 4 bases and the J gene lost 13 bases, with 17 bases spanning the gap. The CDR3 has 14 amino acids. Germline assignment: CDR1 MNHEY and CDR2 SVGAGI. TCR beta VDJ and CDR3 profiling used genomic DNA as template. TCRdb ran MiXCR on the reads and lists one entry per CDR3 protein. The data contain 100,000 to 150,000 distinct CDR3 sequences, over 30% of them singletons. All patients picked for sequencing had shown, by flow cytometry, an expansion of CD8+CD57+ cells. With no exception, the patients had severe acquired aplastic anemia. Study conclusions and caveats: Significant differences in CD8+ Simpson's diversity were not observed between patients and controls.

The sequenced sample consisted of sorted CD4+, CD8+, or CD8+CD57+ T cells (not recorded which) from PBMCs. The origin of this receptor is a human donor with aplastic anemia. The chain uses TRBV6-5 and TRBJ1-6; D gene unclear. DNA for the CDR3: TGTGCCAGCAGTTCCCCGGAGTTAATGTTTCCCCTCCACTTT. Its protein product is CASSSPELMFPLHF.